This entry is about one TCR beta chain. Its target is not known. The germline V gene encodes CDR1 SGHTA and CDR2 FQGTGA. Unmatched junction bases numbered 7, after V lost 4 bases and J lost 8 bases. CDR3 length equals 15 residues. The data are from a study of T cell responses to AZD1222 COVID-19 vaccine. Study-level points and caveats: Every sample of the repertoires postdated the peak T cell response. Seropositive status at baseline applied to only five or six AZD1222 recipients. Compared with day 0, the breadth and depth of the Spike-specific TCR repertoire rose significantly after two doses of AZD1222. Clonal diversity may have been underestimated in mostly white British donors.

Profiling relied on immunoSEQ multiplex PCR, and the TCRdb table lists in-frame clones only, not all of them. The sample shows some 180,000 clones, around 90% of them seen only once. The V gene is TRBV7-3, the J gene TRBJ2-3; TRBD2 agrees at 12 bases. The source material was peripheral blood, sampled 28 days after the second AZD1222 dose. The clonotype originates from an adult who received the AZD1222 COVID-19 vaccine. The DNA of the CDR3 is TGTGCCAGCAGCTCTCTAGCGGGAGGGCCAGGTACGCAGTATTTT. It encodes CASSSLAGGPGTQYF. The full variable domain, its missing parts supplied by reference TRBV7-3 and TRBJ2-3, is GAGVSQTPSNKVTEKGKYVELRCDPISGHTALYWYRQSLGQGPEFLIYFQGTGAADDSGLPNDRFFAVRPEGSVSTLKIQRTERGDSAVYLCASSSLAGGPGTQYFGPGTRLTVL.